This T cell receptor (beta chain) was sequenced in a study of CD8 T cells in Susac syndrome. The authors carried out high-throughput sequencing of TCR beta. They applied it to CD8+ and CD4+ T cells obtained from blood. Matching for age and sex applied to the controls, who were healthy donors. The TEMRA cells underwent FACS enrichment, while the CD8+ and CD4+ T cells underwent negative isolation. A quantity of roughly 0.5 to 1 ug RNA underwent reverse transcription using random hexamers. The method of amplification for TCR beta CDR3 was immunoSEQ multiplex PCR, covering 54 Vbeta and 13 Jbeta. A single record per CDR3 protein comes from TCRdb applying MiXCR to the immunoSEQ multiplex PCR reads. Of 100,000 to 150,000 distinct CDR3 sequences in the sample, about 94% were seen once. Germline V gene data show CDR1 as KGHSH and CDR2 as LQKENI. CDR3 length: 14 residues. The J segment lost 1 base and the V segment lost 6 bases, leaving 2 bases of the junction unmatched.

The sequence came from a human donor in good health. The rearrangement joins TRBV18 to TRBJ2-1; TRBD1 aligns across 8 bases. Sequencing used CD4+ T cells from PBMCs. DNA for the CDR3: TGTGCCAGCTCTCGGGACAGGTCCTACAATGAGCAGTTCTTC. Its translation: CASSRDRSYNEQFF.